The 23 T cell receptor beta chains below were found in one sample sequenced in a study of cytomegalovirus exposure and HLA in healthy donors. This PCR relied on a set of 60 Vbeta primers and 13 Jbeta primers. Profiling relied on immunoSEQ multiplex PCR, and the TCRdb table lists in-frame clones only, not all of them. The sample shows tens of thousands of clones, and about 1.2% sits with its ten largest clones. The sequencing sample was made of PBMCs. The receptor source for this set is a woman between 40 and 55 years old in good health and CMV-seronegative.

CDR3 in amino acids: CASPIPGLGSDTGELFF. The CDR3, as DNA: TGTGCCAGCCCAATCCCCGGACTAGGCTCCGACACCGGGGAGCTGTTTTTT. V and J are TRBV19 and TRBJ2-2, with TRBD2 identical over 7 bases. V was pared by 9 bases and J by 3 bases, with 16 bases of the junction left unmatched. Germline V lookup: CDR1 LNHDA, CDR2 SQIVND (reference sequence). CDR3 length: 17 amino acids.

Concerning this clone itself: The junction differs from germline at one of its ends, possibly a read error. This chain joins TRBV18 and TRBJ1-2, with D uncertain. The germline V gene has CDR1 KGHSH and CDR2 LQKENI. The CDR3 contains 16 residues. The CDR3 region has the DNA TGTGCCAGCGCACCTTCGTCTACAGACGCTAACTATGGCTACACCTTC. Protein: CASAPSSTDANYGYTF.

By frequency, this clone is medium-sized. J is TRBJ2-1 and V is TRBV19; possibly TRBD2 for D (5 bases). This CDR3 has 15 residues. Germline CDR1 and CDR2: LNHDA and SQIVND (reference sequence). V lost 5 bases to trimming and J lost 1 base, with 12 bases between them. This CDR3 reads CASSPRGGSYNEQFF. CDR3 nucleotide sequence: TGTGCCAGTAGTCCCCGGGGTGGGTCCTACAATGAGCAGTTCTTC.

The chain recombines TRBV4-1 with TRBJ2-3; TRBD2 matches at 12 bases. This CDR3 region has 16 residues. Germline values: CDR1 MGHRA, CDR2 YSYEKL. The V segment lost 3 bases and the J segment 4 bases; nucleotides outside the gene matches: 5. CDR3 DNA sequence: TGCGCCAGCAGCCACCGACTAGCGGGAGACTCAGATACGCAGTATTTT. Encoded protein: CASSHRLAGDSDTQYF.

The genes are TRBV9 and TRBJ2-3; 8 bases line up with TRBD2. Losses at the gene ends were 0 bases for V and 3 bases for J; bases not matched to a gene: 6. This CDR3 region has 16 residues. In germline, CDR1 is SGDLS, CDR2 YYNGEE. The DNA for the CDR3 is TGTGCCAGCAGCGTAGGTCCGGGAGGGCGAACAGATACGCAGTATTTT. Its translation is CASSVGPGGRTDTQYF.

This chain joins TRBV7-9 and TRBJ1-5; D remains unclear. Germline CDR1 is SEHNR and CDR2 is FQNEAQ (reference sequence). V was shortened by 1 base and J by 7 bases, with 11 bases between the two germline ends. The CDR3 contains 14 residues. CDR3 coding DNA: TGTGCCAGCAGCTTAGGCCCGGGAGGGCAGCCCCAGCATTTT. It is translated as CASSLGPGGQPQHF.

This chain links TRBV4-3 with TRBJ1-4; 11 positions match TRBD1. CDR3 length: 16 residues. After removal of 4 bases from V and 8 bases from J, the junction contained 9 bases not matched to a gene. From germline, CDR1 is LGHNA and CDR2 YSLEER. The CDR3 region has the DNA TGCGCCAGCAGCCTGGACACCGGGACAGGGGGGGAAAAACTGTTTTTT. Its translation is CASSLDTGTGGEKLFF.

V usage is TRBV7-9 and J usage is TRBJ1-5, with a possible D match to TRBD1 (5 bases). CDR3 length: 15 amino acids. Trimming removed 5 bases at V and 4 bases at J, with 15 bases between. Germline lookup yields CDR1 SEHNR and CDR2 FQNEAQ (reference sequence). CDR3 in DNA: TGTGCCAGCAGCCAGGGTTCCTCACAGAATCAGCCCCAGCATTTT. Translation: CASSQGSSQNQPQHF.

CDR3 protein: CSVEARGLGRETQYF. CDR3 DNA: TGCAGCGTTGAAGCCCGGGGTTTGGGGAGAGAGACCCAGTACTTC. The gene calls are TRBV29-1 and TRBJ2-5; TRBD2 might be the D (5 bases). Germline CDR1 SQVTM, CDR2 ANQGSEA. The CDR3 spans 15 residues. Trimming took 1 base from V and 4 from J, leaving 16 bases between them.

CDR3 nucleotide sequence: TGTGCCTGGAGCGATGGGCAGGCCTACGAGCAGTACTTC. Translated, it gives CAWSDGQAYEQYF. The J gene is TRBJ2-7, the V gene TRBV30; D is unclear. The CDR3 runs to 13 residues. The germline V and J ends were trimmed by 3 bases and 2 bases, with 11 bases remaining between them. The germline CDR1 and CDR2 sequences are GTSNPN and SVGIG (reference sequence).

J is TRBJ2-5 and V is TRBV7-9, with 9 bases identical to TRBD1. Germline lookup yields CDR1 SEHNR and CDR2 FQNEAQ (reference sequence). The CDR3 covers 14 residues. Trimming took 5 bases from V and 5 from J; bases not matched to a gene: 6. The chain's CDR3 is CASSRGTGYETQYF. In DNA, the CDR3 is TGTGCCAGCAGCAGGGGGACAGGGTATGAGACCCAGTACTTC.

The chain recombines TRBV2 with TRBJ2-2; maybe TRBD1 (5 bases). V shed 6 bases and J shed 0 bases, with 8 bases lying between them. The CDR3 runs 14 residues. Germline V gene data show CDR1 as SNHLY and CDR2 as FYNNEI. Here the CDR3 reads CASRDTPNTGELFF. CDR3 in DNA: TGTGCCAGCAGGGACACCCCGAACACCGGGGAGCTGTTTTTT. The entire variable domain, with the rest obtained from reference TRBV2 and TRBJ2-2, is as follows: EPEVTQTPSHQVTQMGQEVILRCVPISNHLYFYWYRQILGQKVEFLVSFYNNEISEKSEIFDDQFSVERPDGSNFTLKIRSTKLEDSAMYFCASRDTPNTGELFFGEGSRLTVL.

This chain links TRBV6-5 with TRBJ1-2; perhaps TRBD1 as D (6 bases). Trimming pared 2 bases from V and 4 bases from J, leaving 11 bases between. CDR1 is MNHEY, CDR2 SVGAGI, per germline. The CDR3 loop spans 14 amino acids. CDR3 protein: CASSYGTPVYGYTF. CDR3 nucleotides: TGTGCCAGCAGTTACGGGACACCAGTCTATGGCTACACCTTC.

The V call is TRBV4-1, the J call TRBJ1-1, with a tentative D call TRBD1 (5 bases). Germline V gene sequence: CDR1 MGHRA, CDR2 YSYEKL. The CDR3 has 16 residues. V was shortened by 2 bases and J by 0 bases, with 13 bases between the two germline ends. This CDR3 reads CASSQQGPRVNTEAFF. CDR3 nucleotide sequence: TGCGCCAGCAGCCAACAGGGTCCAAGGGTGAACACTGAAGCTTTCTTT.

This chain links TRBV5-1 with TRBJ1-3, with 8 bases lining up with TRBD1. CDR3 length: 14 residues. The V gene end was trimmed by 3 bases and the J gene end by 4 bases; junction bases not matched to a gene: 3. Germline V gene sequence: CDR1 SGHRS, CDR2 YFSETQ. This CDR3 reads CASSSGTGGNTIYF. The CDR3 nucleotides are TGCGCCAGCAGCTCGGGGACAGGCGGAAACACCATATATTTT. Full variable domain (outside the CDR3, taken from reference TRBV5-1 and TRBJ1-3): KAGVTQTPRYLIKTRGQQVTLSCSPISGHRSVSWYQQTPGQGLQFLFEYFSETQRNKGNFPGRFSGRQFSNSRSEMNVSTLELGDSALYLCASSSGTGGNTIYFGEGSWLTVV.

The chain carries TRBV27 and TRBJ1-2, with TRBD1 matching 7 bases. The CDR3 contains 15 residues. V lost 5 bases and J lost 4; bases outside the gene matches: 10. Germline CDR1 reads MNHEY; CDR2 reads SMNVEV (reference sequence). CDR3 amino acids: CASSPRQGLAYGYTF. The CDR3 DNA reads as TGTGCCAGCAGTCCACGACAGGGCTTGGCCTATGGCTACACCTTC.

The CDR3, as DNA: TGTGCCAGCAGCTCCCCCACGGGTGCTGGCTATGGCTACACCTTC. Residues: CASSSPTGAGYGYTF. The chain uses TRBV5-4 and TRBJ1-2; D not certain. The germline V and J ends were trimmed by 3 bases and 4 bases, with 16 bases remaining between them. CDR1 is SGHNT, CDR2 YYREEE, per germline (reference sequence). This CDR3 has 15 amino acids.

The rearrangement joins TRBV9 to TRBJ2-6; D is unresolved. Germline V gives CDR1 SGDLS, CDR2 YYNGEE. The CDR3 runs 13 residues. Trimming left V 7 bases short and J 3 bases short, with 8 bases between. The CDR3 is CASQALGANVLTF. The CDR3 bases are TGTGCCAGCCAGGCCCTTGGGGCCAACGTCCTGACTTTC.

J is TRBJ2-1 and V is TRBV4-1; 16 nucleotides match TRBD2. The CDR3 runs 19 residues. V was pared by 4 bases and J by 5 bases, with 11 bases of the junction left unmatched. Germline V gene sequence: CDR1 MGHRA, CDR2 YSYEKL. CDR3 coding DNA: TGCGCCAGCAGCCCGGAACCGGGACTAGCGGGAGGGCCTGACAATGAGCAGTTCTTC. As protein: CASSPEPGLAGGPDNEQFF.

The V and J genes are TRBV4-3 and TRBJ2-1, with D possibly being TRBD2 (5 bases). The length of the CDR3 is 17 residues. CDR1 and CDR2 (germline): LGHNA, YSLEER. Trimming took 1 base from V and 0 from J, leaving 13 bases between them. This CDR3 is CASSQGVARSSYNEQFF. As DNA, the CDR3 is TGCGCCAGCAGCCAAGGGGTAGCGCGTAGCTCCTACAATGAGCAGTTCTTC.

The V and J genes are TRBV7-6 and TRBJ2-2; tentative D call: TRBD2 (5 bases). The CDR3 loop spans 17 amino acids. CDR1 SGHVS and CDR2 FNYEAQ come from the germline V gene. V lost 2 bases, J lost 1 base, and 14 bases lay in between. The CDR3 region has the DNA TGTGCCAGCAGCTTATTTCAGCTAGCTTGGAACACCGGGGAGCTGTTTTTT. This translates into CASSLFQLAWNTGELFF.

The chain is built from TRBV7-8 and TRBJ2-2; no reliable D call. The V and J ends lost 4 bases and 0 bases respectively, with 15 bases between them. Germline CDR1 is SGHVS and CDR2 is FQNEAQ. The CDR3 spans 17 residues. The CDR3 DNA reads as TGTGCCAGCAGCTCCCTTCGGGTAGCCCCGAACACCGGGGAGCTGTTTTTT. Translating it yields CASSSLRVAPNTGELFF.

This sequence joins TRBV5-1 and TRBJ1-5, with no clear D. Germline V gives CDR1 SGHRS, CDR2 YFSETQ. CDR3 size: 13 residues. Trimming removed 0 bases at V and 7 bases at J, with 8 bases between. The chain's CDR3 is CASSLASGQPQHF. CDR3 nucleotide sequence: TGCGCCAGCAGCTTGGCCAGCGGCCAGCCCCAGCATTTT.